The clone carrying this T cell receptor beta chain has ten or more counts. Its specificity is not known. At one boundary the junction diverges from the germline segment, which might be a read error. This CDR3 is built from 14 residues. The starting material, 2 million PBMCs stored at -80 C, gave rise to the unsorted libraries. This specimen comes from a study of neurological immune-mediated disorders. Whole-study findings and limits: Multiple sclerosis, the disease with the least TCR clonal expansion, fell below healthy controls, whereas HTLV-1-associated myelopathy showed the most. No CDR3 amino acid sequences recurred among expanded clones across subjects, suggesting private repertoires in all groups.

Per sequencing run, 15-18 subjects together gave over 160 million TCR-beta sequences. TCRdb analysed the 5' RACE reads with MiXCR anew, one entry per CDR3 protein. The sample consists of tens of thousands of distinct CDR3 sequences, 4.1% of them appearing once. The receptor's source is a man in his fifties or sixties with multiple sclerosis. The sequencing sample was made of PBMCs. The V gene is TRBV12-3 or TRBV12-4, the J gene TRBJ1-5, with unresolved D. In DNA form, the CDR3 reads TGTGCCAGCAGTTTCGAGTATAGCAATCAGCCCCAGAATTTT. It specifies CASSFEYSNQPQNF.